This TCR beta chain originates from a study of cytomegalovirus exposure and HLA in healthy donors. Study conclusions and caveats: An analysis that was carried out later associated 15,000 to 20,000 TCR beta sequences with HLA alleles at 0.05 false discovery rate. Later analysis suggested most CMV-associated TCR beta chains were HLA-restricted.

The germline gives CDR1 GTSNPN, CDR2 SVGIG (reference sequence). The V segment lost 0 bases and the J segment 9 bases; nucleotides outside the gene matches: 7. The length of the CDR3 is 15 residues. This clone was found a few times. Its cognate antigen is unknown. The PCR employed 60 Vbeta primers together with 13 Jbeta primers. TCRdb keeps only in-frame clones here, not all; method: immunoSEQ multiplex PCR. The repertoire includes about 110,000 clones, about 69% of them detected once, and approximately 1.3% sits in the top ten. This clonotype was obtained from a man aged 40-55 years in good health and CMV-seronegative. The chain recombines TRBV30 with TRBJ1-6, with 8 bases that match TRBD1. Sequencing input: PBMCs. In DNA, the CDR3 is TGTGCCTGGAGTGTACCACAGGGGGTTACTTCACCCCTCCACTTT. Encoded protein: CAWSVPQGVTSPLHF.